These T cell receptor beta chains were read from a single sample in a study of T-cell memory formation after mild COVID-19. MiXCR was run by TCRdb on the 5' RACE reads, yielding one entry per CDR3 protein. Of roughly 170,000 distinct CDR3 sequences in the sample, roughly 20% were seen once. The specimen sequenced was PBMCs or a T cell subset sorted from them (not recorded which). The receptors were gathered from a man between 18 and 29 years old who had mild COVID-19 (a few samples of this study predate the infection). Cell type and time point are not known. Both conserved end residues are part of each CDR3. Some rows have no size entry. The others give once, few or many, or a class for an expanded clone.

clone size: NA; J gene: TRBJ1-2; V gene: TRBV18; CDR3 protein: CASSPEDSWGLGNYGYTF
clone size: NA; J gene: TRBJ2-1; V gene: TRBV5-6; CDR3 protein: CASSLEDEQFF
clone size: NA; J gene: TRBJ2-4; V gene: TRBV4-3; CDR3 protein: CASSQEWGQGRIQYF
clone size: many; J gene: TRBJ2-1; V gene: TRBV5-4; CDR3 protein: CASSPGVGSYNEQFF
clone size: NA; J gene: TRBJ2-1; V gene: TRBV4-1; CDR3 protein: CASSQGAWGNEQFF
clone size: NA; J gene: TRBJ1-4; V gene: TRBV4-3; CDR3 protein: CASRHLGVGYEKLFF
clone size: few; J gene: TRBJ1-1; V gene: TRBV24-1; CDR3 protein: CATGQGGNTEAFF
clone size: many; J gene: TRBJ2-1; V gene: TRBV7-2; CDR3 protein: CASSSSSWNEQFF
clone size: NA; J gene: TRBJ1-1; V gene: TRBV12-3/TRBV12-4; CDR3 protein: CASSFWMNTEAFF
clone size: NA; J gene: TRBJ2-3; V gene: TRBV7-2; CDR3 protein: CASSLVDFRTDTQYF
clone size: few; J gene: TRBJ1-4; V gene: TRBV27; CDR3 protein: CASSHPSEKLFF
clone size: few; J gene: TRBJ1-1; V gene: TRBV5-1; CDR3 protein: CASSSTGQGGTEAFF
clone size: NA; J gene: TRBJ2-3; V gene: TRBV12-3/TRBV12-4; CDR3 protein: CASRLTETSTDTQYF
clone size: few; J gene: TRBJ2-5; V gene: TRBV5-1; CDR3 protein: CASSPLTQVETQYF